This passage covers 27 T cell receptor beta chains from one sample sequenced in a study of cytomegalovirus exposure and HLA in healthy donors (dated by TCRdb to about 2017). Libraries were made using the immunoSEQ multiplex PCR assay. For the multiplex PCR, a mixture combining 60 forward primers for TCR Vbeta segments and 13 reverse primers for TCR Jbeta segments was used. TCRdb took this table from immuneACCESS and kept in-frame rearrangements with V and J called. Such tables lack part of the clones; where checked against another copy, unresolved V genes explain under half of the gap, and the rest is unexplained. This sample holds some 150,000 clones; approximately 82% were observed only once. The ten largest clones represent about 1.5% of the sample. Sequenced input: PBMCs. The receptors were sampled from a young man in good health and CMV-seropositive.

To note about this clone: Other DNA sequences of this sample code for an identical CDR3. The chain recombines TRBV18 with TRBJ2-7; 9 bases agree with TRBD1. Germline loops: CDR1 KGHSH, CDR2 LQKENI. The CDR3 spans 14 residues. The junction had 3 bases not matched to a gene; V was cut back by 3 bases and J by 3 bases. The CDR3 DNA is TGTGCCAGCTCACCCGGGACAGGGAGCTACGAGCAGTACTTC. Protein sequence: CASSPGTGSYEQYF. The full variable domain, completed using reference TRBV18 and TRBJ2-7, is NAGVMQNPRHLVRRRGQEARLRCSPMKGHSHVYWYRQLPEEGLKFMVYLQKENIIDESGMPKERFSAEFPKEGPSILRIQQVVRGDSAAYFCASSPGTGSYEQYFGPGTRLTVT.

The V gene is TRBV27, the J gene TRBJ2-1; 12 nucleotides align to TRBD2. CDR1 and CDR2 from the germline V gene are MNHEY and SMNVEV (reference sequence). V was pared by 7 bases and J by 4 bases, with 2 bases of the junction left unmatched. This CDR3 is 14 amino acids long. This CDR3 is CASIGTSGYNEQFF. The CDR3 coding sequence is TGTGCCAGCATTGGGACTAGCGGGTACAATGAGCAGTTCTTC.

The rearrangement links TRBV6-5 to TRBJ2-4, with 11 bases that match TRBD1. CDR3 size: 15 residues. Germline CDR1 MNHEY, CDR2 SVGAGI. The V segment lost 4 bases and the J segment 11 bases; nucleotides outside the gene matches: 10. The CDR3 reads CASSSLGTGGELQYF. CDR3 coding DNA: TGTGCCAGCAGTTCTTTAGGGACAGGGGGTGAACTTCAGTACTTC.

The V and J genes are TRBV7-9 and TRBJ1-2; 9 bases line up with TRBD1. CDR1 and CDR2 (germline): SEHNR, FQNEAQ (reference sequence). The CDR3 contains 14 residues. The V and J ends lost 5 bases and 6 bases, in that order; junction bases with no gene match: 7. As DNA, the CDR3 is TGTGCCAGCAGCCGGGACAGGGTTATGGATGGCTACACCTTC. Residues: CASSRDRVMDGYTF.

The V call is TRBV7-8, the J call TRBJ1-1; D uncertain. This CDR3 is built from 14 residues. Germline V gene sequence: CDR1 SGHVS, CDR2 FQNEAQ. V lost 0 bases, J lost 1 base, and 6 bases lay in between. This CDR3 is CASSLAPQNTEAFF. In DNA, the CDR3 is TGTGCCAGCAGCTTAGCCCCACAGAACACTGAAGCTTTCTTT.

This chain links TRBV19 with TRBJ2-6, with a possible D match to TRBD1 (6 bases). V gave up 6 bases and J gave up 0 bases, with 18 bases separating them. CDR3 length equals 18 residues. In germline, CDR1 is LNHDA, CDR2 SQIVND (reference sequence). The CDR3 spells CASRNRALQSSGANVLTF. CDR3 nucleotide sequence: TGTGCCAGTAGGAACAGGGCGCTCCAAAGCTCTGGGGCCAACGTCCTGACTTTC. Together with reference TRBV19 and TRBJ2-6, the CDR3 gives the full variable domain: DGGITQSPKYLFRKEGQNVTLSCEQNLNHDAMYWYRQDPGQGLRLIYYSQIVNDFQKGDIAEGYSVSREKKESFPLTVTSAQKNPTAFYLCASRNRALQSSGANVLTFGAGSRLTVL.

The V and J genes are TRBV28 and TRBJ2-7, with 11 bases lining up with TRBD2. This CDR3 spans 15 amino acids. V trimming: 7 bases; J trimming: 4 bases; junction bases outside the gene matches: 9. Germline assignment: CDR1 MDHEN and CDR2 SYDVKM. The CDR3 DNA follows: TGTGCCAGCACCAGTAAGACTAGCGGGGAATACGAGCAGTACTTC. Protein product: CASTSKTSGEYEQYF.

The chain joins TRBV28 to TRBJ2-2, with 8 bases that match TRBD2. Germline V CDR1 and CDR2: MDHEN, SYDVKM. This CDR3 is 15 amino acids long. The V and J ends lost 3 bases and 6 bases, in that order; junction bases with no gene match: 6. Here the CDR3 reads CASSFSRLASGELFF. In DNA form, the CDR3 reads TGTGCCAGCAGTTTCTCCCGACTAGCGTCCGGGGAGCTGTTTTTT.

This rearrangement joins TRBV28 to TRBJ1-5; maybe TRBD1 (5 bases). This CDR3 region has 15 residues. V was shortened by 7 bases and J by 3 bases, with 16 bases between the two germline ends. CDR1 and CDR2 from the germline V gene are MDHEN and SYDVKM. The CDR3 DNA is TGTGCCAGCACCATTCAGGGAAAGAACAATCAGCCCCAGCATTTT. Protein: CASTIQGKNNQPQHF.

The chain links TRBV27 to TRBJ1-2; the match to TRBD1 covers 9 bases. Germline-derived CDR1 and CDR2 are MNHEY and SMNVEV (reference sequence). The CDR3 spans 14 residues. V shed 5 bases and J 8 bases; nucleotides not matched to a gene: 9. The CDR3 loop is CASSTWTGVGGYTF. CDR3 nucleotides: TGTGCCAGCAGTACTTGGACAGGGGTGGGAGGCTACACCTTC.

Only a few counts were recorded for this clone. The rearrangement links TRBV4-1 to TRBJ2-7, with 8 bases that match TRBD2. V trimming: 4 bases; J trimming: 3 bases; junction bases outside the gene matches: 2. This CDR3 is 13 amino acids long. Germline loops: CDR1 MGHRA, CDR2 YSYEKL. CDR3 region: CASSPRGGYEQYF. The DNA of the CDR3 is TGCGCCAGCAGCCCTCGGGGGGGCTACGAGCAGTACTTC.

The V call is TRBV4-1, the J call TRBJ1-2; TRBD1 agrees at 9 bases. Germline-derived CDR1 and CDR2 are MGHRA and YSYEKL. V lost 4 bases and J lost 6; bases outside the gene matches: 6. This CDR3 is built from 14 residues. The CDR3 loop reads CASSLITGGDGYTF. CDR3 in DNA: TGCGCCAGCAGCCTTATTACAGGGGGCGATGGCTACACCTTC.

The rearrangement uses TRBV4-1 and TRBJ1-2; D is ambiguous. V shed 1 base and J shed 3 bases, with 21 bases lying between them. From germline, CDR1 is MGHRA and CDR2 YSYEKL. The CDR3 is 18 amino acids. The CDR3 region has the DNA TGCGCCAGCAGCCAAGTCTCAGGTCGAAATTCCCTCGACTATGGCTACACCTTC. Protein: CASSQVSGRNSLDYGYTF.

V is TRBV18 and J is TRBJ2-3, with 9 bases identical to TRBD1. The ends lost 3 bases at V and 0 bases at J; junction bases unmatched: 13. The CDR3 covers 19 residues. Germline CDR1 KGHSH, CDR2 LQKENI. CDR3 in DNA: TGTGCCAGCTCACCTAGGACAGGGGCTAGAACTTCGAGCACAGATACGCAGTATTTT. This sequence encodes CASSPRTGARTSSTDTQYF. Full variable domain (missing parts from reference TRBV18 and TRBJ2-3): NAGVMQNPRHLVRRRGQEARLRCSPMKGHSHVYWYRQLPEEGLKFMVYLQKENIIDESGMPKERFSAEFPKEGPSILRIQQVVRGDSAAYFCASSPRTGARTSSTDTQYFGPGTRLTVL.

This clone was counted between two and nine times. V gene TRBV5-4 combines with J gene TRBJ1-1; tentatively, D is TRBD1 (5 bases). The CDR3 runs 12 residues. Germline loops: CDR1 SGHNT, CDR2 YYREEE (reference sequence). This CDR3 is CGSSGGNTEAFF. The CDR3 DNA reads as TGTGGTTCTAGCGGGGGGAACACTGAAGCTTTCTTT.

This clone was seen a single time. The chain has TRBV30 and TRBJ1-2; D gene unclear. From germline, CDR1 is GTSNPN and CDR2 SVGIG (reference sequence). This CDR3 region has 13 residues. The V and J ends lost 0 bases and 0 bases respectively, with 5 bases between them. In nucleotides, the CDR3 is TGTGCCTGGAGTGTGGAGGCTAACTATGGCTACACCTTC. Protein product: CAWSVEANYGYTF.

J is TRBJ2-5 and V is TRBV7-3, with D tentatively TRBD1 (7 bases). The CDR3 is 15 amino acids. CDR1 and CDR2 (germline): SGHTA, FQGTGA. V was pared by 5 bases and J by 3 bases, with 16 bases between. CDR3 in DNA: TGTGCCAGCAGCGCGGAGGGGGACAGCGAAGAGACCCAGTACTTC. This codes for CASSAEGDSEETQYF.

The rearrangement uses TRBV28 and TRBJ1-6, with 11 bases fitting TRBD1. The germline V gene has CDR1 MDHEN and CDR2 SYDVKM. This CDR3 is built from 18 residues. The junction had 14 bases not matched to a gene; V was cut back by 4 bases and J by 9 bases. The CDR3: CASSSGQGAYWVSSPLHF. The CDR3 DNA is TGTGCCAGCAGTTCCGGACAGGGGGCCTATTGGGTTAGTTCACCCCTCCACTTT.

This rearrangement joins TRBV19 to TRBJ1-5; 7 bases line up with TRBD1. There are 16 residues in the CDR3. V was clipped by 5 bases and J by 2 bases; unmatched bases: 9. Germline values: CDR1 LNHDA, CDR2 SQIVND (reference sequence). As DNA, the CDR3 is TGTGCCAGTAGTGAAATTCAGGGGGTCGGCAATCAGCCCCAGCATTTT. Residues: CASSEIQGVGNQPQHF. The whole variable domain, remainder taken from reference TRBV19 and TRBJ1-5, is DGGITQSPKYLFRKEGQNVTLSCEQNLNHDAMYWYRQDPGQGLRLIYYSQIVNDFQKGDIAEGYSVSREKKESFPLTVTSAQKNPTAFYLCASSEIQGVGNQPQHFGDGTRLSIL.

The chain has TRBV11-1 and TRBJ2-3; D perhaps matches TRBD2 (5 bases). Germline V gene sequence: CDR1 SGHAT, CDR2 FQDESV (reference sequence). The CDR3 spans 15 residues. V lost 4 bases and J 1 base, leaving 12 bases between the germline ends. CDR3 sequence (DNA): TGTGCCAGCAGCTACCCCGCCGGGGGCACAGATACGCAGTATTTT. It is translated as CASSYPAGGTDTQYF.

The chain recombines TRBV6-1 with TRBJ1-5; tentatively, D is TRBD1 (6 bases). The CDR3 has 14 amino acids. The V end lost 6 bases, the J end lost 2 bases, and 11 bases lay between the germline ends. CDR1 is MNHNS and CDR2 is SASEGT in the germline V gene. CDR3 bases: TGTGCCAGCAGGGGGGCGGGGGGCAATCAGCCCCAGCATTTT. Residues: CASRGAGGNQPQHF.

The chain uses TRBV10-1 and TRBJ1-6; the D gene is possibly TRBD1 (6 bases). This CDR3 spans 16 amino acids. Germline CDR1 is WNHNN and CDR2 is SYGVQD (reference sequence). V was trimmed by 7 bases and J by 8 bases, leaving 21 bases between them. CDR3 sequence reads: CASIGGQPVGDSPLHF. The CDR3, as DNA: TGCGCCAGCATCGGAGGACAGCCCGTCGGGGATTCACCCCTCCACTTT.

The chain links TRBV6-6 to TRBJ1-2; 8 nucleotides agree with TRBD1. The germline V gene has CDR1 MNHNY and CDR2 SVGAGI (reference sequence). The CDR3 runs to 13 residues. Trimming removed 5 bases from V and 6 bases from J; junction bases left unmatched: 5. CDR3 protein: CASSPRTGHGYTF. For the CDR3, the DNA is TGTGCCAGCAGTCCCCGGACAGGGCATGGCTACACCTTC.

V is TRBV6-5 and J is TRBJ2-5, with 9 bases lining up with TRBD1. The J call is uncertain, as TRBJ2-7 better fits the DNA end. The CDR3 is 16 residues long. From germline, CDR1 is MNHEY and CDR2 SVGAGI. The CDR3: CASSYSWTGVSYEQYF. DNA for the CDR3: TGTGCCAGCAGTTACTCTTGGACAGGGGTTTCCTACGAGCAGTACTTC.

This chain links TRBV5-1 with TRBJ1-4; 7 nucleotides agree with TRBD1. J was trimmed by 7 bases and V by 4 bases; bases with no gene match: 13. Germline CDR1 and CDR2: SGHRS and YFSETQ. The CDR3 covers 16 residues. The CDR3 DNA follows: TGCGCCAGCAGCCTTCCTGAGGGGGCGGGAGGTGAAAAACTGTTTTTT. Translating it yields CASSLPEGAGGEKLFF.

This chain links TRBV25-1 with TRBJ1-1; 8 nucleotides match TRBD1. V was clipped by 1 base and J by 7 bases; unmatched bases: 5. Germline V CDR1 and CDR2: MGHDK, SYGVNS. This CDR3 has 14 amino acids. The CDR3 region has the DNA TGTGCCAGCAGTGAATCAGGGGGCGGTGTTGAAGCTTTCTTT. It is translated as CASSESGGGVEAFF.

The rearrangement joins TRBV5-1 to TRBJ1-4, with 7 bases fitting TRBD1. Trimming at V came to 3 bases and at J to 5 bases, leaving 10 bases not matched to a gene. Looked up from germline, CDR1 is SGHRS and CDR2 is YFSETQ. This CDR3 comprises 16 residues. CDR3 DNA: TGCGCCAGCAGCTCGTCGGACAGGCCCGGGAATGAAAAACTGTTTTTT. Its protein is CASSSSDRPGNEKLFF.